This T cell receptor beta chain derives from a study of post-analysis software for immune sequencing data. The wider study: Patients with relapsing-remitting, secondary progressive and progressive-relapsing multiple sclerosis courses were all represented.

Study-wide results and caveats: Included in a set of about 5 TRBV segments more frequent in patients than controls were TRBV5-6, TRBV5-1 and TRBV20-1. Compared with controls, patients showed significantly lower normalized Chao1 diversity.

Libraries were made from TCR beta cDNA, and they carried unique molecular identifiers. Input amounts of 1 to 10 million T cells were used. These gave 500,000 or so cDNA molecules, so each molecule approximated one T cell. TCRdb independently ran MiXCR on the PCR reads; one entry per CDR3 protein. The data show hundreds of thousands of distinct CDR3 sequences, with about 38% seen just once and 4% to 5.5% held by the top ten. A remark on this clonotype: Its target is not known.

The V end lost 5 bases, the J end lost 7 bases, and 13 bases lay between the germline ends. Germline-derived CDR1 and CDR2 are SGHRS and YFSETQ. The CDR3 totals 12 residues. Sequencing was performed on blood. The sequence was collected from a girl aged 10-17 years with multiple sclerosis. V gene TRBV5-1 combines with J gene TRBJ2-7; a weak D match, TRBD1 (6 bases). CDR3 residues: CASSEQGMEQYF. CDR3 sequence (DNA): TGCGCCAGCAGTGAACAGGGTATGGAGCAGTACTTC.